What follows is one TCR beta chain and its context. Its antigen is unidentified. The source of the sample is a study of CD8+CD57+ T cells in acquired aplastic anemia. General observations from the study: Shared by patients and controls, twenty-nine CD8+ CDR3s were abundant in patients.

Looked up from germline, CDR1 is SGHTS and CDR2 is YDEGEE. Trimming removed 5 bases at V and 6 bases at J, with 14 bases between. The CDR3 length is 13 residues. It was genomic DNA that served as the template for profiling TCR beta VDJ and CDR3. MiXCR, applied by TCRdb to the reads, yields one record per CDR3 protein. The table lists about 64,000 distinct CDR3 sequences, 55% of them singletons. The rearrangement links TRBV5-8 to TRBJ1-2; D is undetermined. Sequences were obtained from sorted CD4+, CD8+, or CD8+CD57+ T cells (not recorded which) from PBMCs. The TCR comes from a human donor in good health, serving as a control. Here the CDR3 reads CASSATGKNGYTF. The CDR3 DNA sequence: TGTGCCAGCAGTGCAACGGGGAAAAATGGCTACACCTTC.